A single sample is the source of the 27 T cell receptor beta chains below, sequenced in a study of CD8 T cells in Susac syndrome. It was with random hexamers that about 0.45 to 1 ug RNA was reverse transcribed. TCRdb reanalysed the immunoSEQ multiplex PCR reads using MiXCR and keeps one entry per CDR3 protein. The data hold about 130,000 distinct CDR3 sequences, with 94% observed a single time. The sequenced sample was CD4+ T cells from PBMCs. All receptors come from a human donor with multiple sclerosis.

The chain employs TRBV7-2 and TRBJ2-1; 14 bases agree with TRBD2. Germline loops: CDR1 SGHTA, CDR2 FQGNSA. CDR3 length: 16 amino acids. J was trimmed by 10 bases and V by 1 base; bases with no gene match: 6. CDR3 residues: CASSLGGLAGVQEQFF. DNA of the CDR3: TGTGCCAGCAGCTTAGGGGGACTAGCGGGAGTCCAGGAGCAGTTCTTC.

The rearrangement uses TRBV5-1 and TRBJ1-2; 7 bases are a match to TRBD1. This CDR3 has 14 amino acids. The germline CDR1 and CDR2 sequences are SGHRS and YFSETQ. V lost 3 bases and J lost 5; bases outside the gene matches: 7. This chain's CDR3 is CASSSGTASYGYTF. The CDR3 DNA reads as TGCGCCAGCAGCTCCGGGACAGCCTCTTATGGCTACACCTTC.

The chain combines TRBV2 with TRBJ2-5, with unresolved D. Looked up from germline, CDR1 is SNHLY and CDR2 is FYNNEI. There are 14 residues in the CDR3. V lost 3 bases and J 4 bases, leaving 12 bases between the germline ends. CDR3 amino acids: CASSETSRPETQYF. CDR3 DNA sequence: TGTGCCAGCAGTGAGACTTCTCGCCCAGAGACCCAGTACTTC. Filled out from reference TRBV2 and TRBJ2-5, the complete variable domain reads EPEVTQTPSHQVTQMGQEVILRCVPISNHLYFYWYRQILGQKVEFLVSFYNNEISEKSEIFDDQFSVERPDGSNFTLKIRSTKLEDSAMYFCASSETSRPETQYFGPGTRLLVL.

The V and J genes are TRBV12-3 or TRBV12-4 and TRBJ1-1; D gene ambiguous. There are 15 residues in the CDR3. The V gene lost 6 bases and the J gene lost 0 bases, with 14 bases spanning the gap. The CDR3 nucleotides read TGTGCCAGCAGCCTCGACTGGGTCATGAACACTGAAGCTTTCTTT. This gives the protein CASSLDWVMNTEAFF.

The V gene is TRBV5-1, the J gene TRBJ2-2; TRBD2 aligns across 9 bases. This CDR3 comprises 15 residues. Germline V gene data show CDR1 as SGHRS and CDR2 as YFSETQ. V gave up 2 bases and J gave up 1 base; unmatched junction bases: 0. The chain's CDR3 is CASSLAGGNTGELFF. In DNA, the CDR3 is TGCGCCAGCAGCTTAGCGGGAGGGAACACCGGGGAGCTGTTTTTT.

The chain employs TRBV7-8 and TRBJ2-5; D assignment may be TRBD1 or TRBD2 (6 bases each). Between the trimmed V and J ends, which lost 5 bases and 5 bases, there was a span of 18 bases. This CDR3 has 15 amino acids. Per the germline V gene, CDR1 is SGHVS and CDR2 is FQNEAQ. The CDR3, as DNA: TGTGCCAGCAGCCCTTTAGGGGGGCCCGGGGAGACCCAGTACTTC. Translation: CASSPLGGPGETQYF.

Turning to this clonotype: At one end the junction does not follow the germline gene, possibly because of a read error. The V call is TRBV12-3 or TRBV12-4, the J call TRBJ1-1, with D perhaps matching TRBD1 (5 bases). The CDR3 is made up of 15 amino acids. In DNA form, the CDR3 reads TGTGCCAGCAGTTTAAATAAGCAGGGCAACACCGAAGCTTTCTTT. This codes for CASSLNKQGNTEAFF.

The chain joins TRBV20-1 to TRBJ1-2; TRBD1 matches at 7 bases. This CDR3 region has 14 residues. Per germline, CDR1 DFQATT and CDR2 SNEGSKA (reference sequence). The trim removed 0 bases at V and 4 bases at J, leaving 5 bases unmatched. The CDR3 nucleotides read TGCAGTGCTAGAGATACGACAGGGCTCTATGGCTACACCTTC. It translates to CSARDTTGLYGYTF.

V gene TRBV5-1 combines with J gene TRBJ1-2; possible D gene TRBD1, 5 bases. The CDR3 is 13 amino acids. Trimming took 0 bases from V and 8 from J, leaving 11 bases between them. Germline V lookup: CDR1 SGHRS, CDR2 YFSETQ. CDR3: CASSLGGDGGYTF. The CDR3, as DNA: TGCGCCAGCAGCTTGGGGGGGGATGGAGGCTACACCTTC.

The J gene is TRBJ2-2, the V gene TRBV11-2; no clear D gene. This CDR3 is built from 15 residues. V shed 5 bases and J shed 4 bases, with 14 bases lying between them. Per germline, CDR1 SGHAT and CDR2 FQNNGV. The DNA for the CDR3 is TGTGCCAGCAGCCCAGACGTGGGGTTCACCGGGGAGCTGTTTTTT. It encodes CASSPDVGFTGELFF.

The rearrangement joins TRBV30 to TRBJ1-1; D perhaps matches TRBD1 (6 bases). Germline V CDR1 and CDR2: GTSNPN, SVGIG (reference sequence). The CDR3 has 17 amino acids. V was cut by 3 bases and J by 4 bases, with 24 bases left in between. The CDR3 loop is CAWSGGRTAESFTEAFF. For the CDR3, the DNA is TGTGCCTGGAGCGGAGGTAGGACAGCCGAATCCTTCACTGAAGCTTTCTTT.

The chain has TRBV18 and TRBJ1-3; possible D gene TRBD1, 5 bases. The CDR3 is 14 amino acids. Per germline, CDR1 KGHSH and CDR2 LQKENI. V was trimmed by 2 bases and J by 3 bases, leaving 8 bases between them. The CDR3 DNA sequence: TGTGCCAGCTCACCAGGGGGACGTGGAAACACCATATATTTT. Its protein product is CASSPGGRGNTIYF.

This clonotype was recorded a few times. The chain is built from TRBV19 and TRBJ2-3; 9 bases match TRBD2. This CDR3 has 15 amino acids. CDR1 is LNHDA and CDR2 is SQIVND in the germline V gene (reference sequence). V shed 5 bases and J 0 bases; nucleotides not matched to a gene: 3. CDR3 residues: CASSLTSGSTDTQYF. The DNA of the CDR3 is TGTGCCAGTAGTCTGACTAGCGGAAGCACAGATACGCAGTATTTT.

CDR3 residues: CAWSVLPVAGINTGELFF. In nucleotides, the CDR3 is TGTGCCTGGAGTGTCCTCCCCGTAGCGGGGATCAACACCGGGGAGCTGTTTTTT. V usage is TRBV30 and J usage is TRBJ2-2; 8 bases line up with TRBD2. V shed 0 bases and J 2 bases; nucleotides not matched to a gene: 11. Germline loops: CDR1 GTSNPN, CDR2 SVGIG (reference sequence). CDR3 length equals 18 residues.

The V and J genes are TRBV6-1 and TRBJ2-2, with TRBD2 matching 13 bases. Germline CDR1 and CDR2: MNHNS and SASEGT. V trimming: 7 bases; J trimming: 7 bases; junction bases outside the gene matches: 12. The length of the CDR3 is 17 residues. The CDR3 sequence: CASNPRTSGSMNGELFF. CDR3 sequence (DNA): TGTGCCAGCAACCCGAGGACTAGCGGGAGTATGAACGGGGAGCTGTTTTTT.

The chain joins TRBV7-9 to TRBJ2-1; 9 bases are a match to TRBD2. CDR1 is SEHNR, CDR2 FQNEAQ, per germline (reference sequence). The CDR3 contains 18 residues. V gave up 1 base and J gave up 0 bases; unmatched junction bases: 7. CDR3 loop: CASSLEELAGFSYNEQFF. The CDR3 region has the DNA TGTGCCAGCAGCTTAGAGGAGCTAGCGGGATTCTCCTACAATGAGCAGTTCTTC.

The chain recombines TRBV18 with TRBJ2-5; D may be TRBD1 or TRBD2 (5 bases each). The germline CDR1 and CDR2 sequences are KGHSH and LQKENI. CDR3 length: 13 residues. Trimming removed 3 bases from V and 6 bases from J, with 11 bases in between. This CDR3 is CASSPAGTQTQYF. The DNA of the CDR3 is TGTGCCAGCTCACCGGCCGGGACCCAGACCCAGTACTTC. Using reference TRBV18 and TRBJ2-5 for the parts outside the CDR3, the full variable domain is NAGVMQNPRHLVRRRGQEARLRCSPMKGHSHVYWYRQLPEEGLKFMVYLQKENIIDESGMPKERFSAEFPKEGPSILRIQQVVRGDSAAYFCASSPAGTQTQYFGPGTRLLVL.

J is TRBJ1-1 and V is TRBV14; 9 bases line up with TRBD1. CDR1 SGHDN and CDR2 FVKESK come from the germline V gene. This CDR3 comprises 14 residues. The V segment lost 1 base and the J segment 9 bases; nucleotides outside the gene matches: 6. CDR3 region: CASSQAGTGSKAFF. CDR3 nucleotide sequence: TGTGCCAGCAGCCAAGCCGGGACAGGGAGTAAAGCTTTCTTT.

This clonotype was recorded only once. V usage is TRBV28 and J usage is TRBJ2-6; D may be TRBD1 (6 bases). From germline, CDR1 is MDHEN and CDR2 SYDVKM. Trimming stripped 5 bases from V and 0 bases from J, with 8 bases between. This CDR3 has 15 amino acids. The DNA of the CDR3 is TGTGCCAGCAGTGGACAGAGCTCTGGGGCCAACGTCCTGACTTTC. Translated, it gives CASSGQSSGANVLTF.

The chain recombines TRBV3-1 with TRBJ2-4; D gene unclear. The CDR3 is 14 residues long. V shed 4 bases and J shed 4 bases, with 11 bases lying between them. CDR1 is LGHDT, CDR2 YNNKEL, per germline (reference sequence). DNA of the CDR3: TGTGCCAGCAGCCCCGTGGACCGAAAAAACATTCAGTACTTC. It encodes CASSPVDRKNIQYF.

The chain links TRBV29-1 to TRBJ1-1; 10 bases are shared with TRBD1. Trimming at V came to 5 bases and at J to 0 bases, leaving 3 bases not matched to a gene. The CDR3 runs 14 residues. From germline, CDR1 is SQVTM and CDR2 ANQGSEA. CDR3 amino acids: CSVRQGALNTEAFF. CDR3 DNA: TGCAGCGTTCGACAGGGGGCACTGAACACTGAAGCTTTCTTT.

In nucleotides, the CDR3 is TGTGCCAGCAGCTTATATATCTACGAGCAGTACTTC. It encodes CASSLYIYEQYF. This chain links TRBV7-2 with TRBJ2-7; D uncertain. Between the trimmed V and J ends, which lost 2 bases and 3 bases, there was a span of 5 bases. Per germline, CDR1 SGHTA and CDR2 FQGNSA. The CDR3 spans 12 residues.

CDR3 residues: CAWTSGTEEPYTQYF. CDR3 sequence (DNA): TGTGCCTGGACCTCCGGGACGGAGGAACCCTATACGCAGTATTTT. The V and J genes are TRBV30 and TRBJ2-3; either TRBD1 or TRBD2 may supply D (5 bases each). There are 15 residues in the CDR3. CDR1 is GTSNPN and CDR2 is SVGIG in the germline V gene (reference sequence). V dropped 4 bases and J dropped 7 bases, with 21 bases sitting between them.

The chain's CDR3 is CASSQASGSTGELFF. CDR3 bases: TGTGCCAGCAGCCAAGCTAGCGGTAGCACCGGGGAGCTGTTTTTT. The chain is built from TRBV4-2 and TRBJ2-2; 7 positions agree with TRBD2. Unmatched junction bases numbered 3, after V lost 1 base and J lost 4 bases. The CDR3 loop spans 15 amino acids. Germline V gene data show CDR1 as LGHNA and CDR2 as YNFKEQ.

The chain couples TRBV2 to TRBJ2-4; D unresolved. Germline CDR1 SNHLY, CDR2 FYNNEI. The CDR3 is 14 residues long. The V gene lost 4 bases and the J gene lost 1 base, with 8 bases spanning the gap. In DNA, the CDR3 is TGTGCCAGCAGTGCCCCCAGGGCCAAAAACATTCAGTACTTC. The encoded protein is CASSAPRAKNIQYF.

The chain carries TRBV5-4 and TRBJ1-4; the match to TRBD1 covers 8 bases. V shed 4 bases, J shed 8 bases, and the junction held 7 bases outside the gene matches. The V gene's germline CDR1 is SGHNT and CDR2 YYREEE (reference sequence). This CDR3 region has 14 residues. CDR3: CASSADRGKEKLFF. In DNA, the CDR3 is TGTGCCAGCAGCGCCGACAGGGGAAAAGAAAAACTGTTTTTT.

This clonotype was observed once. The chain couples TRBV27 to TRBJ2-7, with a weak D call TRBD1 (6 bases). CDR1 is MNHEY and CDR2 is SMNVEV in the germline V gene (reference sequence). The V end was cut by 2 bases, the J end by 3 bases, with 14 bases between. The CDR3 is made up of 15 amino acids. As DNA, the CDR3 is TGTGCCAGCAGTTTAGCCCCGGACAGCCACTACGAGCAGTACTTC. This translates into CASSLAPDSHYEQYF.